This entry lists 11 T cell receptor beta chains sequenced from one sample in a study of control samples from healthy donors and cancer patients. Some clones are missing from TCRdb's copy, which holds only in-frame ones; the method was immunoSEQ multiplex PCR. This repertoire shows 100,000 to 150,000 clones, roughly 87% found once; its top ten account for around 9%. The sequenced material came from blood. The source is a man aged 35 to 55 in good health.

At least ten counts were recorded for this clone. V gene TRBV14 combines with J gene TRBJ1-1; D is ambiguous. CDR1 and CDR2 (germline): SGHDN, FVKESK. Between the trimmed V and J ends, which lost 1 base and 0 bases, there was a span of 3 bases. This CDR3 is 13 amino acids long. The CDR3 reads CASSQALNTEAFF. CDR3 coding DNA: TGTGCCAGCAGCCAAGCTCTGAACACTGAAGCTTTCTTT.

V gene TRBV14 combines with J gene TRBJ2-3, with 8 bases identical to TRBD1. The ends lost 0 bases at V and 6 bases at J; junction bases unmatched: 8. The CDR3 is made up of 16 amino acids. CDR1 and CDR2 (germline): SGHDN, FVKESK. For the CDR3, the DNA is TGTGCCAGCAGCCAAGATTTGTCAGGGGGCAGGGATACGCAGTATTTT. This gives the protein CASSQDLSGGRDTQYF.

The rearrangement uses TRBV11-3 and TRBJ2-3; TRBD2 matches at 9 bases. V shed 5 bases, J shed 7 bases, and the junction held 4 bases outside the gene matches. The CDR3 has 13 residues. Germline values: CDR1 SGHNT, CDR2 YENEEA. DNA for the CDR3: TGTGCCAGCAGCCTTAGCGGGAGTTATACGCAGTATTTT. Its protein product is CASSLSGSYTQYF. Filled out from reference TRBV11-3 and TRBJ2-3, the complete variable domain reads EAGVVQSPRYKIIEKKQPVAFWCNPISGHNTLYWYLQNLGQGPELLIRYENEEAVDDSQLPKDRFSAERLKGVDSTLKIQPAELGDSAVYLCASSLSGSYTQYFGPGTRLTVL.

This rearrangement joins TRBV20-1 to TRBJ1-1; D gene ambiguous. The germline V gene encodes CDR1 DFQATT and CDR2 SNEGSKA (reference sequence). The CDR3 sequence is 11 residues long. Trimming took off 3 bases at V and 6 bases at J, with 8 bases between the two ends. In DNA, the CDR3 is TGCAGTGCTAGGCTCGGCCCTGAAGCTTTCTTT. Residues: CSARLGPEAFF.

This sequence joins TRBV5-1 and TRBJ2-3; D possibly corresponds to TRBD2 (5 bases). The V gene's germline CDR1 is SGHRS and CDR2 YFSETQ. The CDR3 covers 14 residues. The V end was cut by 1 base, the J end by 4 bases, with 10 bases between. The CDR3 here is CASSLKGAADTQYF. The CDR3 DNA reads TGCGCCAGCAGCTTGAAGGGAGCGGCAGATACGCAGTATTTT.

V is TRBV5-1 and J is TRBJ1-2, with a tentative D call TRBD1 (5 bases). The CDR3 consists of 15 residues. Germline-derived CDR1 and CDR2 are SGHRS and YFSETQ. V dropped 2 bases and J dropped 2 bases, with 13 bases sitting between them. In DNA, the CDR3 is TGCGCCAGCAGCTTTGGTGACAGCCCAAACTATGGCTACACCTTC. It is translated as CASSFGDSPNYGYTF.

The rearrangement joins TRBV11-2 to TRBJ2-7; the D gene could be TRBD1 or TRBD2 (5 bases each). CDR3 length: 17 residues. With 5 bases removed from V and 4 bases from J, the gap between germline ends came to 24 bases. Looked up from germline, CDR1 is SGHAT and CDR2 is FQNNGV. CDR3: CASSAHRVGTEYYEQYF. The CDR3 coding sequence is TGTGCCAGCAGCGCCCATAGGGTGGGGACGGAGTATTACGAGCAGTACTTC.

The rearrangement uses TRBV5-1 and TRBJ1-1, with D perhaps TRBD1 (5 bases). This CDR3 spans 14 amino acids. Trimming cost V 2 bases and J 4 bases, with 12 bases left between them. Germline CDR1 SGHRS, CDR2 YFSETQ. CDR3 DNA: TGCGCCAGCAGCTTTGGGACGGAGGGCACTGAAGCTTTCTTT. As protein: CASSFGTEGTEAFF. The whole variable domain, filled in from reference TRBV5-1 and TRBJ1-1, reads KAGVTQTPRYLIKTRGQQVTLSCSPISGHRSVSWYQQTPGQGLQFLFEYFSETQRNKGNFPGRFSGRQFSNSRSEMNVSTLELGDSALYLCASSFGTEGTEAFFGQGTRLTVV.

The rearrangement uses TRBV7-8 and TRBJ2-7, with 10 bases identical to TRBD1. V lost 4 bases and J lost 2; bases outside the gene matches: 2. Germline V gene data show CDR1 as SGHVS and CDR2 as FQNEAQ. The CDR3 covers 14 residues. CDR3 DNA sequence: TGTGCCAGCAGCTCGGACAGGGGGGCCTACGAGCAGTACTTC. Its translation: CASSSDRGAYEQYF. The whole variable domain, remainder taken from reference TRBV7-8 and TRBJ2-7, is GAGVSQSPRYKVAKRGQDVALRCDPISGHVSLFWYQQALGQGPEFLTYFQNEAQLDKSGLPSDRFFAERPEGSVSTLKIQRTQQEDSAVYLCASSSDRGAYEQYFGPGTRLTVT.

This clone occurred a few times. V and J are TRBV18 and TRBJ1-2; 7 bases are shared with TRBD1. V dropped 5 bases and J dropped 3; count of bases not matched to a gene: 3. Germline assignment: CDR1 KGHSH and CDR2 LQKENI. The CDR3 extends over 13 amino acids. This CDR3 is CASSYGQDYGYTF. Here the CDR3 DNA reads TGTGCCAGCTCATACGGACAGGACTATGGCTACACCTTC.

The V call is TRBV10-1, the J call TRBJ2-7, with 9 positions matching TRBD1. The trim removed 0 bases at V and 2 bases at J, leaving 11 bases unmatched. This CDR3 contains 18 residues. CDR1 is WNHNN, CDR2 SYGVQD, per germline (reference sequence). The CDR3 bases are TGCGCCAGCAGTGAGTCCCGGGGCCGGGACAGGGCTCCCTACGAGCAGTACTTC. This gives the protein CASSESRGRDRAPYEQYF.